These T cell receptor beta chains were read from a single sample in a study of identical twins. TCRdb ran MiXCR on the 5' RACE reads and lists one entry per CDR3 protein. The data contain 1.5 million to 2 million distinct CDR3 sequences, under 35% of them singletons. The sequencing input was cord blood. The receptors were sampled from a newborn girl in good health. Each CDR3 is given with its conserved first and last residue. D genes are given only for firm matches. Clone size is shown for a subset of rows, as once, few, many or a class of expanded clone.

V gene: TRBV4-2
clone size: .
J gene: TRBJ2-4
D gene: .
CDR3 DNA: TGTGCCAGCAGCCAAGATAGTCGGTGGGAGCAGTACTTC
CDR3 protein: CASSQDSRWEQYF

V gene: TRBV20-1
clone size: .
J gene: TRBJ2-5
D gene: TRBD2
CDR3 DNA: TGCAGTGCTAGAGGGAGTAGCGGGGTGGTTGAGACCCAGTACTTC
CDR3 protein: CSARGSSGVVETQYF

V gene: TRBV20-1
clone size: few
J gene: TRBJ2-7
D gene: TRBD1
CDR3 DNA: TGCAGTGCCTACCCTCGGGACAGAGACTCCTACGAGCAGTACTTC
CDR3 protein: CSAYPRDRDSYEQYF

V gene: TRBV6-1
clone size: few
J gene: TRBJ1-2
D gene: .
CDR3 DNA: TGTGCCAGCAGTCCGGACAGTGGCTACACCTTC
CDR3 protein: CASSPDSGYTF

V gene: TRBV20-1
clone size: .
J gene: TRBJ2-1
D gene: TRBD2
CDR3 DNA: TGCAGTGCAAGACCGGGACTAGCGGGAGGGCCGCCCTACAATGAGCAGTTCTTC
CDR3 protein: CSARPGLAGGPPYNEQFF

V gene: TRBV5-1
clone size: .
J gene: TRBJ2-1
D gene: TRBD2
CDR3 DNA: TGCGCCAGCAGCCATGAGCGGGGGCCCTACAATGAGCAGTTCTTC
CDR3 protein: CASSHERGPYNEQFF

V gene: TRBV20-1
clone size: few
J gene: TRBJ2-7
D gene: .
CDR3 DNA: TGCAGTGCTAGAAGTGCCGAGACCGCCTACGAGCAGTACTTC
CDR3 protein: CSARSAETAYEQYF

V gene: TRBV15
clone size: .
J gene: TRBJ1-6
D gene: TRBD1
CDR3 DNA: TGTGCCACCTCGATGGGGACAGTTGGTTCACCCCTCCACTTT
CDR3 protein: CATSMGTVGSPLHF

V gene: TRBV20-1
clone size: .
J gene: TRBJ1-1
D gene: .
CDR3 DNA: TGCAGTGCTAGCTTCCGAGACCCTGAAGTTTTCTTT
CDR3 protein: CSASFRDPEVFF

V gene: TRBV6-1
clone size: .
J gene: TRBJ1-2
D gene: .
CDR3 DNA: TGTGCCAGCAGGACAGGAGCCTATGGCCACACCTTC
CDR3 protein: CASRTGAYGHTF

V gene: TRBV3-1
clone size: few
J gene: TRBJ2-7
D gene: .
CDR3 DNA: TGTGCCAGCAGCCAAGAGACCGGTATCAACGAGCAGTACTTC
CDR3 protein: CASSQETGINEQYF

V gene: TRBV4-1
clone size: few
J gene: TRBJ2-7
D gene: .
CDR3 DNA: TGCGCCAGCAGCCAAGGACAGGCCACCTACGAGCAGTACTTC
CDR3 protein: CASSQGQATYEQYF

V gene: TRBV7-9
clone size: many
J gene: TRBJ1-2
D gene: TRBD1
CDR3 DNA: TGTGCCAGCAGCTTAACTTCGACAGGGAACTATGGCTACACCTTC
CDR3 protein: CASSLTSTGNYGYTF

V gene: TRBV4-2
clone size: .
J gene: TRBJ1-4
D gene: .
CDR3 DNA: TGTGCCAGCAGCCAAGAGGCTGAAAAACTGTTTTTT
CDR3 protein: CASSQEAEKLFF

V gene: TRBV3-1
clone size: few
J gene: TRBJ2-4
D gene: TRBD2
CDR3 DNA: TGTGCCAGCAGCGCGGGAGGGCTGTCCAAAAACATTCAGTACTTC
CDR3 protein: CASSAGGLSKNIQYF

V gene: TRBV5-6
clone size: .
J gene: TRBJ2-7
D gene: .
CDR3 DNA: TGTGCCAGCAGCTCCCAACCCGGCCCCAATGAGCAGTACTTC
CDR3 protein: CASSSQPGPNEQYF

V gene: TRBV28
clone size: few
J gene: TRBJ2-7
D gene: .
CDR3 DNA: TGTGCCAGCAAGTCCCAGACGAGTACCTACGAGCAGTACTTC
CDR3 protein: CASKSQTSTYEQYF

V gene: TRBV20-1
clone size: .
J gene: TRBJ2-2
D gene: TRBD1
CDR3 DNA: TGCAGTGCTAGAGGACAGGGGTTCGGGGAGCTGTTTTTT
CDR3 protein: CSARGQGFGELFF

V gene: TRBV14
clone size: .
J gene: TRBJ1-2
D gene: .
CDR3 DNA: TGTGCCAGCAGCCAAGATTACGGGGGCATCCATGGCTACACCTTC
CDR3 protein: CASSQDYGGIHGYTF

V gene: TRBV28
clone size: .
J gene: TRBJ2-7
D gene: TRBD2
CDR3 DNA: TGTGCCAGCACCAACCTAGCGGGAGTAGTAACCTACGAGCAGTACTTC
CDR3 protein: CASTNLAGVVTYEQYF

V gene: TRBV20-1
clone size: few
J gene: TRBJ2-7
D gene: TRBD1
CDR3 DNA: TGCAGTGCTAGATCCAGGGGGCCCCCCTACGAGCAGTACTTC
CDR3 protein: CSARSRGPPYEQYF

V gene: TRBV24-1
clone size: few
J gene: TRBJ2-7
D gene: TRBD2
CDR3 DNA: TGTGCCACCAGTGATTCGTCTAGCGGATCCTACGAGCAGTACTTC
CDR3 protein: CATSDSSSGSYEQYF

V gene: TRBV21-1
clone size: .
J gene: TRBJ1-4
D gene: .
CDR3 DNA: TGTGCCAGCAGCCTAAAGGGAACGCGGAAACTGTTTTTT
CDR3 protein: CASSLKGTRKLFF

V gene: TRBV28
clone size: few
J gene: TRBJ1-4
D gene: .
CDR3 DNA: TGTGCCAGCAGTCGACCAGGGAGCCCTGCAACTAATGAAAAACTGTTTTTT
CDR3 protein: CASSRPGSPATNEKLFF

V gene: TRBV20-1
clone size: few
J gene: TRBJ2-4
D gene: .
CDR3 DNA: TGCAGTGCTAGACCCACCGGGACAGCCAAAAACATTCAGTACTTC
CDR3 protein: CSARPTGTAKNIQYF

V gene: TRBV20-1
clone size: .
J gene: TRBJ2-2
D gene: TRBD2
CDR3 DNA: TGCAGTGCCGGGGTGGCGGGGGACTTCACCGGGGAGCTGTTTTTT
CDR3 protein: CSAGVAGDFTGELFF

V gene: TRBV28
clone size: few
J gene: TRBJ1-5
D gene: .
CDR3 DNA: TGTGCCAGCGGCATTCAGGGTCAGCCCCAGCATTTT
CDR3 protein: CASGIQGQPQHF

V gene: TRBV6-5
clone size: .
J gene: TRBJ2-7
D gene: .
CDR3 DNA: TGTGCCGGCAGTTACTCGTGGAGGAATTACGAGCAGTACTTC
CDR3 protein: CAGSYSWRNYEQYF

V gene: TRBV4-2
clone size: many
J gene: TRBJ2-3
D gene: .
CDR3 DNA: TGTGCCAGCAGCCTTCCAACAGGGATCACGGATACGCAGTATTTT
CDR3 protein: CASSLPTGITDTQYF

V gene: TRBV29-1
clone size: .
J gene: TRBJ2-1
D gene: TRBD2
CDR3 DNA: TGCAGCGTTTCTCAAAGCGGGAGGTTGTCCTACAATGAGCAGTTCTTC
CDR3 protein: CSVSQSGRLSYNEQFF

V gene: TRBV6-1
clone size: few
J gene: TRBJ2-7
D gene: TRBD1
CDR3 DNA: TGTGCCAGCAGCACCTTCAGGGGGAGCTACGAGCAGTACTTC
CDR3 protein: CASSTFRGSYEQYF

V gene: TRBV21-1
clone size: .
J gene: TRBJ2-5
D gene: .
CDR3 DNA: TGTGCCAGCCTGGCGACAGGGCAGTACTTC
CDR3 protein: CASLATGQYF

V gene: TRBV4-1
clone size: .
J gene: TRBJ2-5
D gene: .
CDR3 DNA: TGCGCCAGCAGCCAAGATATAGGGGGAAGGGAGACCCAGTACTTC
CDR3 protein: CASSQDIGGRETQYF

V gene: TRBV20-1
clone size: .
J gene: TRBJ2-3
D gene: .
CDR3 DNA: TGCAGTGCTAGTTACGGCACAGATACGCAGTATTTT
CDR3 protein: CSASYGTDTQYF

V gene: TRBV20-1
clone size: .
J gene: TRBJ2-1
D gene: TRBD1
CDR3 DNA: TGCAGTGCTAGAGATCCCAGGGGGCTAAATGAGCAGTTCTTC
CDR3 protein: CSARDPRGLNEQFF

V gene: TRBV28
clone size: many
J gene: TRBJ2-7
D gene: .
CDR3 DNA: TGTGCCAGCAGACGGGGACGCTCCTACGAGCAGTACTTC
CDR3 protein: CASRRGRSYEQYF

V gene: TRBV7-6
clone size: many
J gene: TRBJ2-1
D gene: .
CDR3 DNA: TGTGCCAGCAGCTTAGCCCCGAATGAGCAGTTCTTC
CDR3 protein: CASSLAPNEQFF

V gene: TRBV20-1
clone size: .
J gene: TRBJ1-2
D gene: .
CDR3 DNA: TGCAGTGCTAGAGATCCGCAGGGTTCTAACTATGGCTACACCTTC
CDR3 protein: CSARDPQGSNYGYTF

V gene: TRBV5-1
clone size: many
J gene: TRBJ2-7
D gene: TRBD2
CDR3 DNA: TGCGCCAGCGGCCGACTAGCGGGGAGCTCCTACGAGCAGTACTTC
CDR3 protein: CASGRLAGSSYEQYF

V gene: TRBV5-6
clone size: .
J gene: TRBJ1-5
D gene: .
CDR3 DNA: TGTGCCAGCAGCTTGCGGGCCACAGGCAATCAGCCCCAGCATTTT
CDR3 protein: CASSLRATGNQPQHF

V gene: TRBV5-1
clone size: .
J gene: TRBJ1-5
D gene: .
CDR3 DNA: TGCGCCAGCAGCGAGGGGACAAGGACTCAGCCCCAGCATTTT
CDR3 protein: CASSEGTRTQPQHF

V gene: TRBV2
clone size: .
J gene: TRBJ2-1
D gene: .
CDR3 DNA: TGTGCCAGCGACAGGCTCTCCTACAATGAGCAGTTCTTC
CDR3 protein: CASDRLSYNEQFF

V gene: TRBV20-1
clone size: many
J gene: TRBJ1-2
D gene: .
CDR3 DNA: TGCAGTGCTAGAGAGGGTGGCTACACCTTC
CDR3 protein: CSAREGGYTF

V gene: TRBV7-8
clone size: .
J gene: TRBJ2-5
D gene: .
CDR3 DNA: TGTGCCAGCAGCTTAGTGGAGCCTCCCCAAGAGACCCAGTACTTC
CDR3 protein: CASSLVEPPQETQYF

V gene: TRBV21-1
clone size: .
J gene: TRBJ2-4
D gene: .
CDR3 DNA: TGTGCCAGCAGTTGCTTGGGACTTAGCAATGAGCAGTACTTC
CDR3 protein: CASSCLGLSNEQYF

V gene: TRBV24-1
clone size: .
J gene: TRBJ2-5
D gene: .
CDR3 DNA: TGTGCCACCAGTGATTTGGGCAACCAAGAGACCCAGTACTTC
CDR3 protein: CATSDLGNQETQYF

V gene: TRBV5-1
clone size: .
J gene: TRBJ1-1
D gene: .
CDR3 DNA: TGCGCCAGCAGCTTGTTTTCCGGGGACACTGAAGCTTTCTTT
CDR3 protein: CASSLFSGDTEAFF

V gene: TRBV28
clone size: .
J gene: TRBJ2-5
D gene: .
CDR3 DNA: TGTGCCAGCAGCCATAGGGTGATCCAAGAGACCCAGTACTTC
CDR3 protein: CASSHRVIQETQYF

V gene: TRBV25-1
clone size: once
J gene: TRBJ1-5
D gene: TRBD1
CDR3 DNA: TGTGCCAGCAGTGAAGGGACAGTCAGTCAGCCCCAGCATTTT
CDR3 protein: CASSEGTVSQPQHF

V gene: TRBV28
clone size: .
J gene: TRBJ2-7
D gene: TRBD1
CDR3 DNA: TGTGCCAGCAGTTACTCGGACAGGGCCCCCTACGAGCAGTACTTC
CDR3 protein: CASSYSDRAPYEQYF

V gene: TRBV20-1
clone size: few
J gene: TRBJ2-1
D gene: TRBD1
CDR3 DNA: TGCAGTGCTAGAGATCACCAGGGGGTCAATGAGCAGTTCTTC
CDR3 protein: CSARDHQGVNEQFF